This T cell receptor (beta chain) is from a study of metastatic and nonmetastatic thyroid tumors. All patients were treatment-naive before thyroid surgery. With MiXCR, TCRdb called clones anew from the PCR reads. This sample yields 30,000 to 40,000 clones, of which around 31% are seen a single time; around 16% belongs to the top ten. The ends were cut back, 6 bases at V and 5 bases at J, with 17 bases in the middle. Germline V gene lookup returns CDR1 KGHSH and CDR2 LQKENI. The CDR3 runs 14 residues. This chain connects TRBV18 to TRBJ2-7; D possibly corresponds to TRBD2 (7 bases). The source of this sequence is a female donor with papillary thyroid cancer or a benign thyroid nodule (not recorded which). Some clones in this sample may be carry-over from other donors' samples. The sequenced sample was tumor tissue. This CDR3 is CASSNREGVNEQYF. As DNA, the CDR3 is TGTGCCAGCTCTAACAGGGAGGGTGTGAACGAGCAGTACTTC.